Listed here is a single T cell receptor beta chain. This CDR3 has 16 residues. In germline, CDR1 is SNHLY, CDR2 FYNNEI. Between the trimmed V and J ends, which lost 1 base and 8 bases, there was a span of 20 bases. This record belongs to a study of blood T cell repertoires in COVID-19. As processed by the authors: For nucleated cells, counts were estimated from reference gene primer amplification. Only in-frame clones appear in the TCRdb table, and some are missing; sequencing was by immunoSEQ multiplex PCR. From that table come the V and J calls and clone size; the DNA was used to work out D and trimming. The repertoire consists of 78,000 or so clones, with over 70% occurring once and the leading ten covering about 12%.

This sequence originates from a man older than 75 with acute or convalescent COVID-19. The sample was peripheral blood. V and J are TRBV2 and TRBJ1-2; D remains unclear. CDR3 in DNA: TGTGCCAGCAGTGAAGTGATTCCCACTCCAGGCTACGGCTACACCTTC. It encodes CASSEVIPTPGYGYTF. Using reference TRBV2 and TRBJ1-2 for the parts outside the CDR3, the full variable domain is EPEVTQTPSHQVTQMGQEVILRCVPISNHLYFYWYRQILGQKVEFLVSFYNNEISEKSEIFDDQFSVERPDGSNFTLKIRSTKLEDSAMYFCASSEVIPTPGYGYTFGSGTRLTVV.